These 32 T cell receptor beta chains came from one sample sequenced in a study of identical twins. TCRdb processed the 5' RACE reads anew with MiXCR; each CDR3 protein has one entry. This table holds 430,000 or so distinct CDR3 sequences, approximately 25% found once. These records were also assigned to another study, of T cells expressing NK-cell markers.

The sequencing input was CD4+ T cells sorted from blood. The receptors here all came from a woman aged 18-29 years in good health.

Only a few counts were recorded for this clonotype. The chain couples TRBV3-1 to TRBJ2-7, with 11 bases fitting TRBD2. After removal of 4 bases from V and 4 bases from J, the junction contained 15 bases not matched to a gene. The CDR3 has 18 amino acids. The V gene's germline CDR1 is LGHDT and CDR2 YNNKEL (reference sequence). In DNA, the CDR3 is TGTGCCAGCAGCCTAACGGCCCTTAGCGGGGGGGTTCCTTACGAGCAGTACTTC. It codes for CASSLTALSGGVPYEQYF.

This chain links TRBV12-3 or TRBV12-4 with TRBJ2-7; D might be TRBD1 or TRBD2, each matching 5 bases. V lost 5 bases to trimming and J lost 5 bases, with 16 bases between them. There are 14 residues in the CDR3. The CDR3 here is CASSLRGAGHEQYF. DNA of the CDR3: TGTGCCAGCAGTCTACGAGGGGCAGGGCACGAGCAGTACTTC.

J is TRBJ2-1 and V is TRBV2, with 10 bases matching TRBD2. V shed 6 bases, J shed 4 bases, and the junction held 12 bases outside the gene matches. Germline loops: CDR1 SNHLY, CDR2 FYNNEI. The CDR3 totals 17 residues. Here the CDR3 DNA reads TGTGCCAGCAGCGGCCCTCTAGCGGGAGTTGGATACAATGAGCAGTTCTTC. Encoded protein: CASSGPLAGVGYNEQFF.

This clonotype showed up just a few times. The CDR3 coding sequence is TGCAGTGCTAGATCGGCCATGAACACTGAAGCTTTCTTT. Residues: CSARSAMNTEAFF. The chain recombines TRBV20-1 with TRBJ1-1; no clear D gene. Trimming shortened V by 2 bases and J by 0 bases, and 7 bases separated the two germline ends. CDR1 DFQATT and CDR2 SNEGSKA come from the germline V gene (reference sequence). The CDR3 extends over 13 amino acids.

The rearrangement links TRBV6-1 to TRBJ2-7; the match to TRBD2 covers 9 bases. The CDR3 length is 15 residues. Trimming at V came to 5 bases and at J to 3 bases, leaving 8 bases not matched to a gene. Germline CDR1 is MNHNS and CDR2 is SASEGT. The CDR3 protein is CASSLAGQNRYEQYF. CDR3 coding DNA: TGTGCCAGCAGTCTAGCGGGACAGAACCGCTACGAGCAGTACTTC.

The genes are TRBV7-8 and TRBJ1-3; no clear D. The V gene lost 3 bases and the J gene lost 0 bases, with 6 bases spanning the gap. Per germline, CDR1 SGHVS and CDR2 FQNEAQ. The CDR3 contains 14 residues. The CDR3 sequence: CASSLDPSGNTIYF. CDR3 DNA: TGTGCCAGCAGCTTGGATCCCTCTGGAAACACCATATATTTT.

V usage is TRBV5-1 and J usage is TRBJ2-4, with a possible D match to TRBD1 (6 bases). Per the germline V gene, CDR1 is SGHRS and CDR2 is YFSETQ. Trimming cost V 4 bases and J 0 bases, with 14 bases left between them. CDR3 length: 16 amino acids. The CDR3 loop reads CASSAYPDRAKNIQYF. The CDR3 DNA reads TGCGCCAGCAGCGCGTACCCGGACAGAGCCAAAAACATTCAGTACTTC.

The chain joins TRBV5-1 to TRBJ1-1, with a possible D match to TRBD1 (5 bases). This CDR3 has 15 residues. CDR1 is SGHRS, CDR2 YFSETQ, per germline. V was shortened by 4 bases and J by 5 bases, with 18 bases between the two germline ends. The CDR3 here is CASSPAPGIRTEAFF. CDR3 DNA sequence: TGCGCCAGCAGCCCGGCCCCAGGGATTCGGACTGAAGCTTTCTTT.

This clonotype was detected a few times. This chain links TRBV7-2 with TRBJ2-5; D gene uncertain. V was clipped by 1 base and J by 5 bases, with 8 bases between them. CDR1 and CDR2 (germline): SGHTA, FQGNSA. The CDR3 is 13 residues long. The CDR3 region has the DNA TGTGCCAGCAGCTTAGTCGGCCGGGAGACCCAGTACTTC. Protein product: CASSLVGRETQYF. The full variable domain, rest sourced from reference TRBV7-2 and TRBJ2-5, is GAGVSQSPSNKVTEKGKDVELRCDPISGHTALYWYRQSLGQGLEFLIYFQGNSAPDKSGLPSDRFSAERTGGSVSTLTIQRTQQEDSAVYLCASSLVGRETQYFGPGTRLLVL.

The chain uses TRBV12-3 or TRBV12-4 and TRBJ2-3, with D possibly TRBD2 on 6 matching bases. V was pared by 6 bases and J by 3 bases, with 16 bases between. The CDR3 totals 15 residues. CDR3 nucleotide sequence: TGTGCCAGCAGCCCTCTGGGCGGGAAAACAGATACGCAGTATTTT. This gives the protein CASSPLGGKTDTQYF.

This clonotype was observed once. This chain joins TRBV15 and TRBJ2-7; tentative D call: TRBD2 (6 bases). The ends were cut back, 1 base at V and 3 bases at J, with 13 bases in the middle. The CDR3 spans 15 residues. Germline V gives CDR1 LNHNV, CDR2 YYDKDF (reference sequence). The chain's CDR3 is CATSRAPGDGYEQYF. The CDR3 DNA sequence: TGTGCCACCAGCAGAGCGCCGGGAGATGGCTACGAGCAGTACTTC. The variable domain in full, with the rest retrieved from reference TRBV15 and TRBJ2-7, is DAMVIQNPRYQVTQFGKPVTLSCSQTLNHNVMYWYQQKSSQAPKLLFHYYDKDFNNEADTPDNFQSRRPNTSFCFLDIRSPGLGDTAMYLCATSRAPGDGYEQYFGPGTRLTVT.

The CDR3 reads CASTRLAGVSEQYF. The CDR3 DNA reads as TGTGCCAGCACCCGACTAGCGGGAGTGAGCGAGCAGTACTTC. The chain employs TRBV7-2 and TRBJ2-7; 12 bases align to TRBD2. Germline values: CDR1 SGHTA, CDR2 FQGNSA. J gave up 6 bases and V 7 bases, and 7 bases lay outside the gene matches. The CDR3 consists of 14 residues.

The chain employs TRBV7-2 and TRBJ1-6, with unresolved D. CDR1 is SGHTA and CDR2 is FQGNSA in the germline V gene. V was trimmed by 3 bases and J by 4 bases, leaving 4 bases between them. The CDR3 contains 13 residues. This chain's CDR3 is CASSLQYNSPLHF. CDR3 in DNA: TGTGCCAGCAGCTTGCAGTATAATTCACCCCTCCACTTT.

This clonotype has more than one count but fewer than ten. V usage is TRBV20-1 and J usage is TRBJ2-3; 8 bases match TRBD2. Looked up from germline, CDR1 is DFQATT and CDR2 is SNEGSKA (reference sequence). The ends lost 3 bases at V and 5 bases at J; junction bases unmatched: 10. The CDR3 consists of 15 residues. The CDR3 is CSASGPGGLVDTQYF. The CDR3 region has the DNA TGCAGTGCTAGCGGGCCGGGGGGGCTGGTAGATACGCAGTATTTT.

V usage is TRBV7-8 and J usage is TRBJ2-1; 7 bases agree with TRBD2. This CDR3 spans 15 amino acids. CDR1 and CDR2 from the germline V gene are SGHVS and FQNEAQ. The V and J ends lost 10 bases and 0 bases, in that order; junction bases with no gene match: 9. CDR3 residues: CATMPTSPSYNEQFF. In DNA form, the CDR3 reads TGTGCCACCATGCCGACTAGCCCCTCCTACAATGAGCAGTTCTTC.

The J gene is TRBJ2-3, the V gene TRBV18; perhaps TRBD2 as D (5 bases). The germline V and J ends were trimmed by 1 base and 0 bases, with 8 bases remaining between them. Germline V CDR1 and CDR2: KGHSH, LQKENI. This CDR3 has 15 residues. CDR3 DNA sequence: TGTGCCAGCTCACCACAGCAGCGGAGCACAGATACGCAGTATTTT. Residues: CASSPQQRSTDTQYF.

The V gene is TRBV6-2 or TRBV6-3, the J gene TRBJ2-7; D unresolved. The CDR3 totals 14 residues. Germline loops: CDR1 MNHEY, CDR2 SVGEGT. V lost 0 bases, J lost 2 bases, and 8 bases lay in between. The CDR3 DNA sequence: TGTGCCAGCAGTTACTCTAGAGTCCCCTACGAGCAGTACTTC. Translation: CASSYSRVPYEQYF.

This chain joins TRBV10-3 and TRBJ2-2; D is undetermined. Germline assignment: CDR1 ENHRY and CDR2 SYGVKD. The V gene lost 3 bases and the J gene lost 2 bases, with 10 bases spanning the gap. The CDR3 length is 15 residues. CDR3 sequence: CAISDPGRNTGELFF. The CDR3 DNA reads as TGTGCCATCAGTGATCCTGGACGAAACACCGGGGAGCTGTTTTTT.

This clonotype has more than one count but fewer than ten. The chain's CDR3 is CASSLMGGRSREQYF. The CDR3 DNA reads TGTGCCAGCAGTTTAATGGGCGGGAGGTCAAGGGAGCAGTACTTC. The genes are TRBV27 and TRBJ2-7; TRBD2 matches at 8 bases. The junction had 10 bases not matched to a gene; V was cut back by 2 bases and J by 7 bases. Germline V gives CDR1 MNHEY, CDR2 SMNVEV (reference sequence). The CDR3 runs 15 residues.

The chain combines TRBV9 with TRBJ2-7; 9 nucleotides align to TRBD1. This CDR3 spans 20 amino acids. Germline V gene data show CDR1 as SGDLS and CDR2 as YYNGEE. Losses at the gene ends were 4 bases for V and 2 bases for J; bases not matched to a gene: 22. The chain's CDR3 is CASSPGRDRVTLLTTYEQYF. The CDR3 DNA is TGTGCCAGCAGCCCGGGCCGGGACAGGGTTACCTTGCTGACGACCTACGAGCAGTACTTC.

The V and J genes are TRBV18 and TRBJ2-1; 8 bases match TRBD2. The V and J ends lost 4 bases and 4 bases, in that order; junction bases with no gene match: 6. CDR3 size: 15 residues. Germline loops: CDR1 KGHSH, CDR2 LQKENI. The CDR3 DNA follows: TGTGCCAGCTCACTGAAGCGGGGGACATACAATGAGCAGTTCTTC. It is translated as CASSLKRGTYNEQFF.

The chain is built from TRBV19 and TRBJ1-1; D not certain. The CDR3 sequence is 13 residues long. The ends were cut back, 7 bases at V and 1 base at J, with 10 bases in the middle. The germline CDR1 and CDR2 sequences are LNHDA and SQIVND (reference sequence). The CDR3 loop is CASTPRKNTEAFF. CDR3 in DNA: TGTGCCAGTACCCCTAGAAAGAACACTGAAGCTTTCTTT.

The chain is built from TRBV7-6 and TRBJ2-1; 9 bases map to TRBD1. This CDR3 comprises 16 residues. V was clipped by 5 bases and J by 5 bases; unmatched bases: 10. CDR1 and CDR2 (germline): SGHVS, FNYEAQ. The DNA of the CDR3 is TGTGCCAGCAGCCCTGGGTGGGGGACAGGGCACAATGAGCAGTTCTTC. This gives the protein CASSPGWGTGHNEQFF.

This clonotype was seen a few times. The chain employs TRBV6-5 and TRBJ1-1; D remains unclear. The CDR3 contains 13 residues. Germline V gene data show CDR1 as MNHEY and CDR2 as SVGAGI. Trimming left V 2 bases short and J 7 bases short, with 11 bases between. The CDR3, as DNA: TGTGCCAGCAGTTACGGGTTGGGTTTTGAAGCTTTCTTT. It codes for CASSYGLGFEAFF.

The chain combines TRBV11-2 with TRBJ2-7, with a tentative D call TRBD2 (5 bases). V lost 2 bases and J 2 bases, leaving 7 bases between the germline ends. Germline values: CDR1 SGHAT, CDR2 FQNNGV. The CDR3 runs 13 residues. In DNA, the CDR3 is TGTGCCAGCAGCTTACAGACTACCTACGAGCAGTACTTC. Translation: CASSLQTTYEQYF.

This clonotype turned up a few times. The chain combines TRBV20-1 with TRBJ2-7; 9 nucleotides agree with TRBD1. Germline assignment: CDR1 DFQATT and CDR2 SNEGSKA (reference sequence). This CDR3 spans 15 amino acids. The V and J ends lost 5 bases and 0 bases, in that order; junction bases with no gene match: 8. The CDR3 here is CSARPGTGYSYEQYF. CDR3 DNA sequence: TGCAGTGCTCGACCCGGGACAGGGTACTCCTACGAGCAGTACTTC.

This clonotype was detected only a few times. The chain uses TRBV5-1 and TRBJ2-5; 7 bases are shared with TRBD1. Germline V gene sequence: CDR1 SGHRS, CDR2 YFSETQ. This CDR3 has 13 residues. J lost 4 bases, V lost 4 bases, and 4 bases had no gene match. This CDR3 is CASSNTGVETQYF. The CDR3 DNA follows: TGCGCCAGCAGCAACACAGGGGTAGAGACCCAGTACTTC.

This clonotype was seen only a few times. As DNA, the CDR3 is TGCAGCGTTGGGCGGACAGGGGGACGCACTGAAGCTTTCTTT. Translated: CSVGRTGGRTEAFF. The V and J genes are TRBV29-1 and TRBJ1-1; TRBD1 matches 10 bases. V shed 4 bases and J 4 bases; nucleotides not matched to a gene: 6. The CDR3 consists of 14 residues. The V gene's germline CDR1 is SQVTM and CDR2 ANQGSEA.

This chain uses TRBV19 with TRBJ2-7, with 7 bases that match TRBD1. CDR1 is LNHDA, CDR2 SQIVND, per germline (reference sequence). V was clipped by 5 bases and J by 2 bases; unmatched bases: 9. CDR3 size: 15 residues. CDR3 sequence (DNA): TGTGCCAGTAGTCTCCCGAGGACAGGTCCCTACGAGCAGTACTTC. Translation gives CASSLPRTGPYEQYF.

The CDR3 bases are TGTGCCAGCAGCTTAGTTAGTGTTGGCACTGAAGCTTTCTTT. Its translation: CASSLVSVGTEAFF. The V call is TRBV7-2, the J call TRBJ1-1, with D hard to call. Between the trimmed V and J ends, which lost 1 base and 4 bases, there was a span of 10 bases. CDR3 length: 14 amino acids. Germline V gives CDR1 SGHTA, CDR2 FQGNSA.

The CDR3 region is CASNQPRDRGLYEQYF. The CDR3 DNA is TGTGCCAGCAACCAACCTAGGGACAGGGGGCTGTACGAGCAGTACTTC. The genes are TRBV28 and TRBJ2-7, with TRBD1 identical over 12 bases. This CDR3 is built from 16 residues. The ends lost 7 bases at V and 4 bases at J; junction bases unmatched: 11. The germline V gene has CDR1 MDHEN and CDR2 SYDVKM.

The chain combines TRBV20-1 with TRBJ1-2; tentatively, D is TRBD1 (6 bases). Deletions cut 1 base from V and 0 bases from J, with 12 bases between. From germline, CDR1 is DFQATT and CDR2 SNEGSKA (reference sequence). This CDR3 has 15 residues. The CDR3 spells CSARGPDSANYGYTF. CDR3 nucleotides: TGCAGTGCTAGAGGTCCGGACAGTGCTAACTATGGCTACACCTTC.